These 15 T cell receptor beta chains share one sample of origin, sequenced in a study of shared T cell receptors in the human thymus. Sequencing used immunoSEQ multiplex PCR; TCRdb keeps in-frame clones, though not all of them. The repertoire holds 600,000 to 900,000 clones, with 70% to 90% as singletons. The same data also went into a second study, on human thymus T cells.

Sequencing used thymocytes. Receptor source: a girl under three years old with a congenital heart defect.

The chain carries TRBV6-5 and TRBJ2-7; TRBD1 matches at 8 bases. V dropped 0 bases and J dropped 3; count of bases not matched to a gene: 4. Germline-derived CDR1 and CDR2 are MNHEY and SVGAGI. This CDR3 is built from 15 residues. Here the CDR3 reads CASSYSSRGLYEQYF. The CDR3 region has the DNA TGTGCCAGCAGTTACTCGTCCAGGGGGCTCTACGAGCAGTACTTC.

This clone was recorded once. The chain combines TRBV7-9 with TRBJ1-2, with 9 bases identical to TRBD1. V shed 3 bases, J shed 4 bases, and the junction held 12 bases outside the gene matches. The CDR3 covers 17 residues. Per the germline V gene, CDR1 is SEHNR and CDR2 is FQNEAQ (reference sequence). DNA for the CDR3: TGTGCCAGCAGCTTTTCCGTCACAGGGGGCAATTTCTATGGCTACACCTTC. This sequence encodes CASSFSVTGGNFYGYTF.

This clone was observed a single time. The J gene is TRBJ2-1, the V gene TRBV5-1; TRBD1 is a possible D gene (6 bases). The germline V gene encodes CDR1 SGHRS and CDR2 YFSETQ. V lost 1 base and J 4 bases, leaving 18 bases between the germline ends. This CDR3 has 17 residues. The CDR3 nucleotides read TGCGCCAGCAGCTTGAGGACAGTCCGGCCCAGATACAATGAGCAGTTCTTC. Its translation is CASSLRTVRPRYNEQFF.

The chain employs TRBV19 and TRBJ1-2, with 10 bases fitting TRBD1. V trimming: 4 bases; J trimming: 3 bases; junction bases outside the gene matches: 5. Per the germline V gene, CDR1 is LNHDA and CDR2 is SQIVND (reference sequence). The CDR3 has 15 amino acids. Here the CDR3 reads CASSTGQGEDYGYTF. CDR3 bases: TGTGCCAGTAGTACAGGACAGGGGGAGGACTATGGCTACACCTTC.

The V call is TRBV7-9, the J call TRBJ1-2, with D possibly matching TRBD1 (5 bases). The germline gives CDR1 SEHNR, CDR2 FQNEAQ (reference sequence). V was clipped by 3 bases and J by 8 bases, with 28 bases between them. The CDR3 has 18 amino acids. This CDR3 is CASSFGRALWREQSGYTF. CDR3 DNA sequence: TGTGCCAGCAGCTTCGGCAGGGCGCTATGGCGCGAACAGTCCGGCTACACCTTC.

The V and J genes are TRBV21-1 and TRBJ2-7; TRBD1, as called in the table, went unchecked against the DNA. TRBV21-1 counts as a pseudogene. The CDR3 is made up of 16 amino acids. The CDR3 nucleotides are TGTGCCAGCAGCATTCCCAGACAACGGAACCCCTACGAGCAGTACTTC. Encoded protein: CASSIPRQRNPYEQYF.

This rearrangement joins TRBV27 to TRBJ2-5; the match to TRBD2 covers 12 bases. V shed 6 bases and J 4 bases; nucleotides not matched to a gene: 3. Germline V gene data show CDR1 as MNHEY and CDR2 as SMNVEV (reference sequence). The CDR3 is 14 residues long. The CDR3 region is CASRASGGAETQYF. The CDR3 DNA follows: TGTGCCAGCAGAGCTAGCGGGGGGGCAGAGACCCAGTACTTC.

This rearrangement joins TRBV2 to TRBJ1-2; D is possibly TRBD1 (5 bases). CDR3 length: 12 residues. V was clipped by 7 bases and J by 8 bases, with 14 bases between them. Germline V gene data show CDR1 as SNHLY and CDR2 as FYNNEI. This CDR3 reads CASIQGGWGYTF. In nucleotides, the CDR3 is TGTGCCAGCATCCAGGGAGGTTGGGGCTACACCTTC.

This rearrangement joins TRBV4-1 to TRBJ2-7; 8 positions match TRBD1. V lost 0 bases to trimming and J lost 6 bases; unmatched junction nucleotides: 10. The CDR3 has 16 residues. Germline CDR1 is MGHRA and CDR2 is YSYEKL. For the CDR3, the DNA is TGCGCCAGCAGCCAAGACTCAAGGACAGGGATATTCGAGCAGTACTTC. Translation gives CASSQDSRTGIFEQYF.

This clone was seen only a few times. The chain uses TRBV18 and TRBJ1-2; no reliable D call. The length of the CDR3 is 13 residues. The germline V gene has CDR1 KGHSH and CDR2 LQKENI. V lost 1 base to trimming and J lost 7 bases, with 10 bases between them. The CDR3 loop reads CASSPQKGGGYTF. The CDR3 coding sequence is TGTGCCAGCTCACCACAGAAAGGCGGTGGCTACACCTTC.

The V gene is TRBV5-1, the J gene TRBJ2-2; 9 bases are shared with TRBD2. The CDR3 is 15 amino acids. J was trimmed by 7 bases and V by 10 bases; bases with no gene match: 14. CDR1 SGHRS and CDR2 YFSETQ come from the germline V gene. CDR3 amino acids: CAQRGGGVRHGELFF. CDR3 nucleotide sequence: TGCGCCCAACGGGGCGGGGGGGTTCGGCACGGGGAGCTGTTTTTT.

The rearrangement joins TRBV7-9 to TRBJ2-3; 7 bases fit TRBD2. This CDR3 contains 15 residues. Germline lookup yields CDR1 SEHNR and CDR2 FQNEAQ (reference sequence). The junction had 5 bases not matched to a gene; V was cut back by 2 bases and J by 3 bases. The CDR3 DNA follows: TGTGCCAGCAGCTTACTGTCTAGCGGAACAGATACGCAGTATTTT. Translation gives CASSLLSSGTDTQYF.

This chain links TRBV4-2 with TRBJ2-2; D perhaps matches TRBD1 (8 bases). V was shortened by 4 bases and J by 2 bases, with 20 bases between the two germline ends. CDR3 length equals 18 residues. CDR1 LGHNA and CDR2 YNFKEQ come from the germline V gene. The CDR3 DNA sequence: TGTGCCAGCAGCCTAAACAGGGGGGGACAGTCCAACACCGGGGAGCTGTTTTTT. Amino acids: CASSLNRGGQSNTGELFF.

This clone was detected once. The rearrangement joins TRBV28 to TRBJ2-5; possible D gene TRBD2, 5 bases. Trimming removed 3 bases at V and 1 base at J, with 12 bases between. From germline, CDR1 is MDHEN and CDR2 SYDVKM. This CDR3 comprises 15 residues. DNA of the CDR3: TGTGCCAGCAGTTTTTTGCTAGCATCCCAAGAGACCCAGTACTTC. Its translation is CASSFLLASQETQYF.

This chain joins TRBV7-9 and TRBJ1-2, with D unresolved. This CDR3 comprises 13 residues. The V gene's germline CDR1 is SEHNR and CDR2 FQNEAQ (reference sequence). The germline V and J ends were trimmed by 4 bases and 7 bases, with 13 bases remaining between them. The CDR3 coding sequence is TGTGCCAGCAGCTCGTTTCCCACGCGTGGCTACACCTTC. This sequence encodes CASSSFPTRGYTF.